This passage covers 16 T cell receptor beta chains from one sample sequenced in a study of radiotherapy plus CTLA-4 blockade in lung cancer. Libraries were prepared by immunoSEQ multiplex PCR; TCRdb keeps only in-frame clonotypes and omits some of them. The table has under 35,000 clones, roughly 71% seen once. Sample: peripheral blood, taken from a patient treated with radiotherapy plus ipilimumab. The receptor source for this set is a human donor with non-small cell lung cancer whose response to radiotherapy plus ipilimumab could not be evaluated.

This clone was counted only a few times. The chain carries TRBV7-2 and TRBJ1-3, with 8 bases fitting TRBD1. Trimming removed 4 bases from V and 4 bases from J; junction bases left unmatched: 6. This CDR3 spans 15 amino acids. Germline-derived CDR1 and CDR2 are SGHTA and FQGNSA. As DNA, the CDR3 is TGTGCCAGCAGCTCACAGGGGGGGACGGGAAACACCATATATTTT. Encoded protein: CASSSQGGTGNTIYF.

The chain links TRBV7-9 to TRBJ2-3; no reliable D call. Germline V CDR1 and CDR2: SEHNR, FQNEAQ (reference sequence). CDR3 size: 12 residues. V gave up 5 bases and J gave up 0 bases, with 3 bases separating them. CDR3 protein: CASSPSTDTQYF. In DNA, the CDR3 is TGTGCCAGCAGCCCTAGCACAGATACGCAGTATTTT.

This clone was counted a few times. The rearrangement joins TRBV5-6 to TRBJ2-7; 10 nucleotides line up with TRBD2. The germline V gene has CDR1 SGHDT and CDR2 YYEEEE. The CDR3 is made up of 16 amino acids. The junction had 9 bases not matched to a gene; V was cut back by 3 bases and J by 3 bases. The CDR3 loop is CASSSTRTSGFYEQYF. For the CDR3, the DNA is TGTGCCAGCAGCTCGACCCGGACTAGCGGCTTCTACGAGCAGTACTTC.

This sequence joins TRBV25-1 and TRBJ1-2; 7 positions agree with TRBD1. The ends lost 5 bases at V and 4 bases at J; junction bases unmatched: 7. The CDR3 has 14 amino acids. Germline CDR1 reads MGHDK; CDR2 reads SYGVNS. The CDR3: CASSSTGLVYGYTF. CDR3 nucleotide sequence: TGTGCCAGCAGTTCGACAGGGCTCGTCTATGGCTACACCTTC.

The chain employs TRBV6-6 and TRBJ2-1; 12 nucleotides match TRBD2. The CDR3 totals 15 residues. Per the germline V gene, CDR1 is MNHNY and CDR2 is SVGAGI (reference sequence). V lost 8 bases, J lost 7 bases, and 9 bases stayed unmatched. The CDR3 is CASQMTSGRINEQFF. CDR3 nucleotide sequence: TGTGCCAGCCAAATGACTAGCGGGAGAATTAATGAGCAGTTCTTC.

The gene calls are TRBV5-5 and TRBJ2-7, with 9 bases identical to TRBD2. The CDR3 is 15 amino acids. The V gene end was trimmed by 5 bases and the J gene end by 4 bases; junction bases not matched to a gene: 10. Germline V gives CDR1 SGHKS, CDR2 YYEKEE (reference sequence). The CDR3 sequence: CASRFSSGSGYEQYF. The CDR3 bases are TGTGCCAGCAGGTTTAGTAGCGGGAGTGGGTACGAGCAGTACTTC.

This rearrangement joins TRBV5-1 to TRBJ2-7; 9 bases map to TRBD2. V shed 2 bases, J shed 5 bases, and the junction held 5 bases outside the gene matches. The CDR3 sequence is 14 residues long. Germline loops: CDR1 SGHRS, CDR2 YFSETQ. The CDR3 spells CASSFNSGSHEQYF. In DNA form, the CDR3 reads TGCGCCAGCAGCTTTAATAGCGGGAGCCACGAGCAGTACTTC.

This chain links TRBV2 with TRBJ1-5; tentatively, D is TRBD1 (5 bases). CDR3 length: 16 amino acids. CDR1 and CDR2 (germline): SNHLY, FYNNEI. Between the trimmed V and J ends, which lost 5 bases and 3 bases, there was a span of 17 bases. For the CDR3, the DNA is TGTGCCAGCAGTCCCGGTGCAGGGATTGCCAATCAGCCCCAGCATTTT. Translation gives CASSPGAGIANQPQHF.

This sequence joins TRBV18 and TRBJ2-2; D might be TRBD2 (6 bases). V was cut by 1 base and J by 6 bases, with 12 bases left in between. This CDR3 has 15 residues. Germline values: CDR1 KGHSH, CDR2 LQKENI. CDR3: CASSPRGGIAGELFF. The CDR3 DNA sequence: TGTGCCAGCTCACCACGCGGCGGGATCGCCGGGGAGCTGTTTTTT.

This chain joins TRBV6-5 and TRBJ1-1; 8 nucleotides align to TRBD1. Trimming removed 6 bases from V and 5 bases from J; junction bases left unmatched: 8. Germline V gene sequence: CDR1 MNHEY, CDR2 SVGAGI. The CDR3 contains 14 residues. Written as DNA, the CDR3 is TGTGCCAGCAGCGGACAGGGATCTCTTACTGAAGCTTTCTTT. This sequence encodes CASSGQGSLTEAFF.

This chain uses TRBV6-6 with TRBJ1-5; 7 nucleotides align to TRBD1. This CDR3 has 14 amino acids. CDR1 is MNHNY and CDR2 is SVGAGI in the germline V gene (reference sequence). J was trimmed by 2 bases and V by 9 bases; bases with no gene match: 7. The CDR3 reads CASSGGRGNQPQHF. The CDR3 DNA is TGTGCCAGTTCAGGGGGGCGCGGCAATCAGCCCCAGCATTTT.

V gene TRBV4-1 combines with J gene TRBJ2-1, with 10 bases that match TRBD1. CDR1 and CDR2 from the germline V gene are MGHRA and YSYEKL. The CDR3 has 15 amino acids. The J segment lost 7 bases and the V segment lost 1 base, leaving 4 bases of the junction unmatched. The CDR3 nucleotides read TGCGCCAGCAGCCAAGGGTGGACAGGGGGTAATGAGCAGTTCTTC. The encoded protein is CASSQGWTGGNEQFF.

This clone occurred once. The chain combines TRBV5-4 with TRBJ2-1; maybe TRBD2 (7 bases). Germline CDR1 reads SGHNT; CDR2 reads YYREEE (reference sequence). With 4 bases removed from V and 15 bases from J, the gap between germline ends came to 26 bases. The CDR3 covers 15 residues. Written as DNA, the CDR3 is TGTGCCAGCAGCATACTGGGGGGGGGCAGGGACTATGTGTTCTTC. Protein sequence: CASSILGGGRDYVFF.

The chain's CDR3 is CASSGGTEETQYF. In DNA, the CDR3 is TGCGCCAGCAGTGGGGGGACAGAAGAGACCCAGTACTTC. The V gene is TRBV10-1, the J gene TRBJ2-5, with 7 bases matching TRBD1. The V gene end was trimmed by 4 bases and the J gene end by 3 bases; junction bases not matched to a gene: 2. The germline gives CDR1 WNHNN, CDR2 SYGVQD (reference sequence). The CDR3 runs 13 residues.

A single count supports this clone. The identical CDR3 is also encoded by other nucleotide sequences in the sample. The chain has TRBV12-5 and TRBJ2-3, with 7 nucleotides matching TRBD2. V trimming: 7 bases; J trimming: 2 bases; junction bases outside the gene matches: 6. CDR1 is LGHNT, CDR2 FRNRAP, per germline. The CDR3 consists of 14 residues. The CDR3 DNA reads TGTGCTAGTGCGTGGCGGGAGTTCACAGATACGCAGTATTTT. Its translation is CASAWREFTDTQYF.

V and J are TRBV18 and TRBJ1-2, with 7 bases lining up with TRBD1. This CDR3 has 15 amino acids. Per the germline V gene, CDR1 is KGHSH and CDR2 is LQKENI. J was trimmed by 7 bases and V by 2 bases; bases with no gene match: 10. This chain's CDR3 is CASSPSTGRAAGYTF. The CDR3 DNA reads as TGTGCCAGCTCACCATCGACAGGGCGGGCGGCTGGCTACACCTTC.